This TCR beta chain stems from a study of blood T cell repertoires in COVID-19 (dated by TCRdb to the early 2020s). Regarding the complete study: The collaborator samples originated in the United States, Italy and Spain and spanned the acute and convalescent phases of COVID-19. The prospective study material was composed of cDNA or gDNA derived from T cells, B-cell-depleted T cells, or PBMCs. The dataset comprised deeply sampled blood TCRbeta repertoires from subjects exposed to, actively infected with, or recovered from COVID-19. The repertoires were released in a freely available public database intended as a resource for research on the immune response to SARS-CoV-2. Samples were obtained from the ongoing ImmuneRACE study (first 160 participants) and from over 1,000 subjects provided by 6 global collaborators. Sample metadata almost always included a de-identified subject ID, COVID-19 status, age in years and sex. Where HLA class I and class II types were available, the types were taken from metadata supplied by the sample provider, not from assay-based typing. What the research found in general, with its limitations: The amount of clinical and demographic metadata varied by source and participant and was provided uncurated.

As regards this clone: No cognate antigen has been identified for it. Per-nucleotide qualities are absent, and no much larger clonotype sits a single base away.

The germline V gene supplies CDR1 SGDLS and CDR2 YYNGEE. The CDR3 starts with the cysteine, ends with the phenylalanine, and has 15 residues. The DNA shown is the 45-base CDR3, in frame from base 1. V is cut by 3 bases and J by 0 bases, and the space between the germline ends is 10 bases. In Seattle, one collaborating source enrolled patients while the infection was active and tracked those patients longitudinally over the course of disease. Each collaborating institution followed its own protocols to collect whole blood in K2EDTA tubes. For TCRbeta analysis, collaborators shipped samples as frozen whole blood, isolated PBMCs, or DNA extracted from either of those sample types. TCRbeta CDR3 regions were amplified from genomic DNA using the immunoSEQ Assay, a bias-controlled multiplex PCR. Concerning the study's data processing: The number of nucleated cells in each sample was estimated from the amplification of reference gene primers within the assay. Sequence reads were collapsed and filtered to measure the absolute abundance of every unique TCRbeta CDR3 rearrangement. For each sample, productive Simpson clonality was calculated as the square root of Simpson's diversity index across productive rearrangements. Imported from immuneACCESS, the table was reduced by TCRdb to in-frame sequences with V and J called. These copies leave out some clones; in studies compared against another copy, an unresolved V gene accounts for under half, and the cause of the remainder is not known. That table is the source of V, J and clone size, and D and trimming were worked out from the DNA. Present in this sample are roughly 160,000 clones, roughly 80% of which were seen just once. The ten largest make up over 7% of the sample.

The sequence is built from TRBV9 and TRBJ1-3; too little of a D gene remains to name it. The sample taken for sequencing was peripheral blood. The TCR was taken from a woman aged 80 or over with COVID-19, enrolled during active disease. The CDR3 sequence is CASSGEVRSGNTIYF. The DNA sequence is as follows: TGTGCCAGCAGCGGAGAAGTCCGCTCTGGAAACACCATATATTTT. The variable domain in full, with residues beyond the CDR3 obtained from the reference TRBV9 and TRBJ1-3 genes, is DSGVTQTPKHLITATGQRVTLRCSPRSGDLSVYWYQQSLDQGLQFLIQYYNGEERAKGNILERFSAQQFPDLHSELNLSSLELGDSALYFCASSGEVRSGNTIYFGEGSWLTVV.